These 23 T cell receptor beta chains share one sample of origin, sequenced in a study of cytomegalovirus exposure and HLA in healthy donors. Primers for the PCR totalled 60 Vbeta and 13 Jbeta. Sequencing was performed with immunoSEQ multiplex PCR; in TCRdb, only in-frame clones are kept and a portion is missing. Of some 110,000 clones in the sample, 13% to 15% are singletons; the top ten hold about 0.79%. The sequenced material came from PBMCs. All receptors derive from a female donor in good health and CMV-seronegative.

The chain uses TRBV7-2 and TRBJ1-2, with TRBD1 as a possible D gene (5 bases). Deletions cut 5 bases from V and 3 bases from J, with 10 bases between. The CDR3 sequence is 13 residues long. Germline assignment: CDR1 SGHTA and CDR2 FQGNSA. Here the CDR3 DNA reads TGTGCCAGCAGCCCCGGGGGGGACTATGGCTACACCTTC. This encodes CASSPGGDYGYTF.

The gene calls are TRBV6-1 and TRBJ1-2; 7 bases align to TRBD1. From germline, CDR1 is MNHNS and CDR2 SASEGT. With V trimmed by 8 bases and J by 2 bases, 2 bases remained unmatched. This CDR3 has 12 residues. This CDR3 reads CASLQGNYGYTF. CDR3 sequence (DNA): TGTGCCAGCCTACAGGGGAACTATGGCTACACCTTC.

Only a few counts were recorded for this clone. V usage is TRBV27 and J usage is TRBJ2-7; a weak D match, TRBD2 (6 bases). The ends were cut back, 0 bases at V and 3 bases at J, with 9 bases in the middle. Germline CDR1 reads MNHEY; CDR2 reads SMNVEV (reference sequence). The CDR3 totals 14 residues. CDR3 DNA: TGTGCCAGCAGTTTATCGGCGGGGAGCTACGAGCAGTACTTC. Protein product: CASSLSAGSYEQYF.

The rearrangement joins TRBV7-2 to TRBJ1-1, with a tentative D call TRBD1 (5 bases). There are 14 residues in the CDR3. CDR1 is SGHTA and CDR2 is FQGNSA in the germline V gene. V was trimmed by 4 bases and J by 0 bases, leaving 9 bases between them. This chain's CDR3 is CASSSAGMNTEAFF. CDR3 nucleotides: TGTGCCAGCAGCTCTGCAGGGATGAACACTGAAGCTTTCTTT. The whole variable domain, filled in from reference TRBV7-2 and TRBJ1-1, reads GAGVSQSPSNKVTEKGKDVELRCDPISGHTALYWYRQSLGQGLEFLIYFQGNSAPDKSGLPSDRFSAERTGGSVSTLTIQRTQQEDSAVYLCASSSAGMNTEAFFGQGTRLTVV.

Concerning this clone: The conserved final phenylalanine or tryptophan is absent from the CDR3, which likely points to a read error. The chain joins TRBV4-1 to TRBJ2-2, with 14 bases fitting TRBD2. Germline V gene sequence: CDR1 MGHRA, CDR2 YSYEKL. The junction had 10 bases not matched to a gene; V was cut back by 0 bases and J by 4 bases. This CDR3 region has 20 residues. CDR3 loop: CASSQEEAGLAGGSTGELFV. In DNA form, the CDR3 reads TGCGCCAGCAGCCAAGAAGAGGCCGGACTAGCGGGAGGTAGCACCGGGGAGCTGTTTGTT.

The table lists this clone with a few counts. The chain couples TRBV5-1 to TRBJ1-2, with 9 nucleotides matching TRBD1. V lost 2 bases, J lost 6 bases, and 8 bases stayed unmatched. This CDR3 is 15 amino acids long. Germline CDR1 SGHRS, CDR2 YFSETQ. Here the CDR3 DNA reads TGCGCCAGCAGCTTAAGACCGGGACAGGGACATGGCTACACCTTC. It is translated as CASSLRPGQGHGYTF.

The chain links TRBV10-3 to TRBJ2-5, with 12 bases fitting TRBD2. V lost 2 bases and J lost 2; bases outside the gene matches: 9. CDR1 and CDR2 (germline): ENHRY, SYGVKD. The CDR3 totals 18 residues. CDR3 region: CAISEARTSGVSQETQYF. The CDR3 DNA reads TGTGCCATCAGTGAGGCCCGGACTAGCGGGGTTTCACAAGAGACCCAGTACTTC.

This chain uses TRBV19 with TRBJ2-3; D gene ambiguous. Trimming took 8 bases from V and 4 from J, leaving 10 bases between them. This CDR3 has 12 residues. CDR1 is LNHDA and CDR2 is SQIVND in the germline V gene (reference sequence). As DNA, the CDR3 is TGTGCCAGTGGCGAAAGCGCAGATACGCAGTATTTT. Its protein product is CASGESADTQYF.

This clone was seen more than once but under ten times. The chain links TRBV18 to TRBJ2-3; 7 nucleotides align to TRBD2. Losses at the gene ends were 3 bases for V and 0 bases for J; bases not matched to a gene: 9. This CDR3 region has 17 residues. CDR1 and CDR2 (germline): KGHSH, LQKENI. The CDR3 reads CASSPIGFGGSTDTQYF. The CDR3 DNA is TGTGCCAGCTCACCGATTGGATTCGGGGGGAGCACAGATACGCAGTATTTT. Using reference TRBV18 and TRBJ2-3 for the parts outside the CDR3, the full variable domain is NAGVMQNPRHLVRRRGQEARLRCSPMKGHSHVYWYRQLPEEGLKFMVYLQKENIIDESGMPKERFSAEFPKEGPSILRIQQVVRGDSAAYFCASSPIGFGGSTDTQYFGPGTRLTVL.

This clone was seen a handful of times. The V and J genes are TRBV5-1 and TRBJ1-1, with 8 bases lining up with TRBD1. J lost 7 bases, V lost 0 bases, and 8 bases had no gene match. The CDR3 consists of 15 residues. Looked up from germline, CDR1 is SGHRS and CDR2 is YFSETQ. In DNA, the CDR3 is TGCGCCAGCAGCTTGGACAGGGGGTCGGTAGGTGAAGCTTTCTTT. Translation: CASSLDRGSVGEAFF.

The V gene is TRBV12-5, the J gene TRBJ2-3, with 11 bases that match TRBD2. The trim removed 7 bases at V and 2 bases at J, leaving 20 bases unmatched. The CDR3 covers 20 residues. Germline CDR1 and CDR2: LGHNT and FRNRAP. The CDR3: CASAKNLAGGHWISTDTQYF. The CDR3 DNA is TGTGCTAGTGCCAAAAACTTAGCGGGGGGGCACTGGATCTCCACAGATACGCAGTATTTT.

V is TRBV6-5 and J is TRBJ1-1; 9 bases fit TRBD1. CDR1 is MNHEY and CDR2 is SVGAGI in the germline V gene. The CDR3 is made up of 13 amino acids. V trimming: 5 bases; J trimming: 9 bases; junction bases outside the gene matches: 7. The CDR3 region has the DNA TGTGCCAGCAGTAGGGGACAGGGTGCTAAAGCTTTCTTT. Protein product: CASSRGQGAKAFF.

V gene TRBV5-1 combines with J gene TRBJ1-2; D possibly corresponds to TRBD1 (5 bases). Trimming removed 2 bases at V and 2 bases at J, with 16 bases between. The germline CDR1 and CDR2 sequences are SGHRS and YFSETQ. The CDR3 is made up of 16 amino acids. The CDR3 reads CASSFGAPRINYGYTF. CDR3 DNA sequence: TGCGCCAGCAGCTTTGGGGCCCCCAGGATAAACTATGGCTACACCTTC.

This clone was seen only a few times. The chain combines TRBV19 with TRBJ1-5, with 8 bases identical to TRBD1. Germline V gives CDR1 LNHDA, CDR2 SQIVND (reference sequence). The trim removed 4 bases at V and 2 bases at J, leaving 4 bases unmatched. The CDR3 totals 15 residues. The CDR3 is CASSKTGGGNQPQHF. The CDR3 region has the DNA TGTGCCAGTAGTAAAACAGGGGGGGGCAATCAGCCCCAGCATTTT.

The J gene is TRBJ1-6, the V gene TRBV4-3; 7 nucleotides match TRBD1. Germline loops: CDR1 LGHNA, CDR2 YSLEER. Trimming cost V 0 bases and J 6 bases; bases outside gene matches: 2. The CDR3 contains 15 residues. CDR3 in amino acids: CASSQDPGGNSPLHF. In nucleotides, the CDR3 is TGCGCCAGCAGCCAAGACCCAGGGGGTAATTCACCCCTCCACTTT.

The chain uses TRBV28 and TRBJ1-1; D gene unclear. CDR3 length: 12 residues. V was clipped by 6 bases and J by 1 base, with 6 bases between them. Germline CDR1 is MDHEN and CDR2 is SYDVKM. This CDR3 is CASRTTNTEAFF. As DNA, the CDR3 is TGTGCCAGCAGGACAACGAACACTGAAGCTTTCTTT.

This clone appeared a few times. The genes are TRBV7-9 and TRBJ2-2; 11 positions agree with TRBD1. The J segment lost 0 bases and the V segment lost 3 bases, leaving 3 bases of the junction unmatched. The CDR3 runs to 17 residues. Germline V gives CDR1 SEHNR, CDR2 FQNEAQ (reference sequence). CDR3 amino acids: CASSLGTGGTNTGELFF. The CDR3 nucleotides are TGTGCCAGCAGCTTGGGGACAGGGGGTACGAACACCGGGGAGCTGTTTTTT.

This clone was counted a few times. V and J are TRBV5-6 and TRBJ2-7; a possible D gene is TRBD1 (6 bases). V was clipped by 3 bases and J by 0 bases, with 16 bases between them. CDR3 length: 16 residues. Looked up from germline, CDR1 is SGHDT and CDR2 is YYEEEE. The CDR3 DNA is TGTGCCAGCAGCTCTACTTGGACAGTTCCCTCCTACGAGCAGTACTTC. It specifies CASSSTWTVPSYEQYF. Full variable domain (remainder filled in from reference TRBV5-6 and TRBJ2-7): DAGVTQSPTHLIKTRGQQVTLRCSPKSGHDTVSWYQQALGQGPQFIFQYYEEEERQRGNFPDRFSGHQFPNYSSELNVNALLLGDSALYLCASSSTWTVPSYEQYFGPGTRLTVT.

The gene calls are TRBV29-1 and TRBJ2-1, with D tentatively TRBD1 (5 bases). This CDR3 comprises 13 residues. The germline CDR1 and CDR2 sequences are SQVTM and ANQGSEA. V gave up 6 bases and J gave up 6 bases, with 15 bases separating them. In DNA form, the CDR3 reads TGCAGCGTGATCCGGTCTCAGGGCAATGAGCAGTTCTTC. Its protein product is CSVIRSQGNEQFF.

The V gene is TRBV29-1, the J gene TRBJ1-2; D unresolved. Trimming removed 4 bases at V and 4 bases at J, with 10 bases between. The CDR3 covers 12 residues. Per germline, CDR1 SQVTM and CDR2 ANQGSEA. This chain's CDR3 is CSVVPLSYGYTF. The CDR3 bases are TGCAGCGTTGTTCCACTAAGCTATGGCTACACCTTC.

This clone was detected only a few times. The chain combines TRBV2 with TRBJ1-5; 11 positions match TRBD1. V shed 7 bases and J 6 bases; nucleotides not matched to a gene: 8. This CDR3 is 15 amino acids long. The germline V gene encodes CDR1 SNHLY and CDR2 FYNNEI. The CDR3 spells CASNPGQGVGQPQHF. For the CDR3, the DNA is TGTGCCAGCAATCCGGGACAGGGGGTTGGTCAGCCCCAGCATTTT.

The chain's CDR3 is CASSSGTKSAKQYF. The DNA of the CDR3 is TGTGCCAGCAGCTCCGGGACTAAATCCGCCAAGCAGTACTTC. The chain has TRBV7-2 and TRBJ2-7; 7 nucleotides agree with TRBD2. The CDR3 is made up of 14 amino acids. CDR1 SGHTA and CDR2 FQGNSA come from the germline V gene. V lost 4 bases, J lost 8 bases, and 11 bases stayed unmatched.

This clone showed up just a few times. The rearrangement uses TRBV4-3 and TRBJ1-5; 8 positions match TRBD1. Germline CDR1 and CDR2: LGHNA and YSLEER. V dropped 2 bases and J dropped 2; count of bases not matched to a gene: 2. CDR3 length: 15 residues. CDR3 coding DNA: TGCGCCAGCAGCCAAAAGACAGGGGGCAATCAGCCCCAGCATTTT. Residues: CASSQKTGGNQPQHF.